This is a list of T cell receptor beta chains from one sample in a study of a mutant IDH1 vaccine in newly diagnosed glioma. Using immunoSEQ multiplex PCR, the repertoire was profiled, and TCRdb retains in-frame clones only, with some absent. This table has just under 95,000 clones, about four fifths appearing once. The input for sequencing was PBMCs, taken from a glioma patient treated with radiotherapy, temozolomide or both. All receptors derive from a woman aged 50 to 60 with glioma. Both conserved end residues are part of each CDR3. The order of the fields is V gene, J gene, CDR3 protein.

V: TRBV7-9
J: TRBJ2-7
CDR3: CASSSPTGTGIDEQYF

V: TRBV10-3
J: TRBJ2-5
CDR3: CAISEQTGLQETQYF

V: TRBV4-2
J: TRBJ2-5
CDR3: CASSQDLMGGGGVETQYF

V: TRBV28
J: TRBJ1-5
CDR3: CASRAPRGGNQPQHF

V: TRBV4-1
J: TRBJ2-6
CDR3: CASSPYGPPLTGANVLTF

V: TRBV9
J: TRBJ1-2
CDR3: CASSYGGTGPATHGYTF

V: TRBV18
J: TRBJ1-6
CDR3: CASRGQGSPLHF

V: TRBV6-5
J: TRBJ1-6
CDR3: CASSPGRTEHSPLHF

V: TRBV18
J: TRBJ2-5
CDR3: CASSQILAPGTQYF

V: TRBV7-9
J: TRBJ2-5
CDR3: CASSLFVERETQYF

V: TRBV6-1
J: TRBJ1-4
CDR3: CASTLGRNEKLFF

V: TRBV29-1
J: TRBJ2-7
CDR3: CSAGKVNGGEQYF

V: TRBV19
J: TRBJ1-5
CDR3: CASSSQGVINQPQHF

V: TRBV5-4
J: TRBJ2-7
CDR3: CASSFGQGSYEQYF

V: TRBV4-3
J: TRBJ2-5
CDR3: CASSQDQWGGGKETQYF

V: TRBV2
J: TRBJ2-5
CDR3: CASRSEGRETQYF

V: TRBV7-2
J: TRBJ1-2
CDR3: CASSLVNYGYTF

V: TRBV6-1
J: TRBJ2-7
CDR3: CASSEVSLRDRGREQYF

V: TRBV18
J: TRBJ1-5
CDR3: CASSPPEDSNQPQHF

V: TRBV19
J: TRBJ1-5
CDR3: CASSIEGAGSNQPQHF

V: TRBV27
J: TRBJ2-1
CDR3: CASSSPLTAGPYNEQFF

V: TRBV25-1
J: TRBJ2-1
CDR3: CASSRGQGLDEQFF

V: TRBV19
J: TRBJ1-1
CDR3: CASNPDRSNTEAFF

V: TRBV10-1
J: TRBJ1-6
CDR3: CASSLNNSPLHF

V: TRBV9
J: TRBJ2-5
CDR3: CASSPVGAHQETQYF

V: TRBV6-1
J: TRBJ2-5
CDR3: CASTAGGRETQYF

V: TRBV9
J: TRBJ2-2
CDR3: CASSPRTGNTGELFF

V: TRBV28
J: TRBJ2-5
CDR3: CASSLGGAGETQYF

V: TRBV5-1
J: TRBJ1-4
CDR3: CASRFNEKLFF

V: TRBV6-5
J: TRBJ1-4
CDR3: CASREQGAVNEKLFF

V: TRBV9
J: TRBJ1-2
CDR3: CASSPTGYGYTF

V: TRBV2
J: TRBJ1-3
CDR3: CASSMHRGNSGNTIYF

V: TRBV19
J: TRBJ1-2
CDR3: CASSTRRGQDYGYTF

V: TRBV5-6
J: TRBJ1-6
CDR3: CASSSDTGTGNSPLHF

V: TRBV5-1
J: TRBJ2-7
CDR3: CASSVYRPGSAYEQYF

V: TRBV30
J: TRBJ1-2
CDR3: CAWSGGGYGYTF

V: TRBV6-5
J: TRBJ2-7
CDR3: CASSQTGTAPYEQYF

V: TRBV5-1
J: TRBJ1-6
CDR3: CASSSDSLYNSPLHF

V: TRBV6-5
J: TRBJ2-6
CDR3: CASSTANSGANVLTF

V: TRBV4-1
J: TRBJ1-3
CDR3: CASSQEGHLFSGNTIYF

V: TRBV19
J: TRBJ2-2
CDR3: CASSLWAQGAFNTGELFF

V: TRBV7-7
J: TRBJ2-5
CDR3: CASSLGTGDRETQYF

V: TRBV29-1
J: TRBJ1-2
CDR3: CSVEVGSAFGYTF

V: TRBV16
J: TRBJ1-1
CDR3: CASSRRDTEAFF

V: TRBV19
J: TRBJ2-3
CDR3: CASSLRLKRNRATSTDTQYF

V: TRBV27
J: TRBJ1-4
CDR3: CASSLSPGVELFF

V: TRBV18
J: TRBJ2-7
CDR3: CASSPPGTGQQYF

V: TRBV4-1
J: TRBJ2-5
CDR3: CASSPGQDGETQYF

V: TRBV4-3
J: TRBJ1-1
CDR3: CASSQRRDTEAFF

V: TRBV30
J: TRBJ1-1
CDR3: CAWNRAGNTEAFF

V: TRBV7-9
J: TRBJ2-5
CDR3: CASSLTRDRGGTQYF

V: TRBV9
J: TRBJ1-2
CDR3: CASADGSNYGYTF

V: TRBV6-1
J: NA
CDR3: CASRGTGGSSYEQYF

V: TRBV6-6
J: TRBJ1-1
CDR3: CASSYPSDGSTEAFF

V: TRBV4-1
J: TRBJ2-6
CDR3: CASSYGTLSGGTGANVLTF

V: TRBV7-3
J: TRBJ1-1
CDR3: CASSLSRDTEAFF

V: TRBV18
J: TRBJ1-2
CDR3: CASSPRHGGEEGYTF